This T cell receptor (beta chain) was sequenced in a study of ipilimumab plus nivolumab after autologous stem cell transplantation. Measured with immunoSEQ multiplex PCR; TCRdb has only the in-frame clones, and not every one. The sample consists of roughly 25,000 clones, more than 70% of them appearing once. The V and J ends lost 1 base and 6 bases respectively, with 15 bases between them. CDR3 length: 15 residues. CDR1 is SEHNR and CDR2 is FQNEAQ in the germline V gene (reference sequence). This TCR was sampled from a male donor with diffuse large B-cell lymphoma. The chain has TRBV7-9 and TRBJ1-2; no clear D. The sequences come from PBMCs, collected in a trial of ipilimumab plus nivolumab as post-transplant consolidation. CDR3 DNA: TGTGCCAGCAGCTTAGACGGGTCCCTAAGCAATGGCTACACCTTC. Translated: CASSLDGSLSNGYTF.